This T cell receptor (beta chain) originates from a study of blood T cell repertoires in COVID-19. Study-wide background: Sites across the United States, Italy and Spain contributed samples from acute and convalescent COVID-19. In each case, the material was cDNA or gDNA derived from T cells, B-cell-depleted T cells, or PBMCs.

Original handling: Quantification of nucleated cells was approximated via reference gene primer amplification. Sequencing was performed with immunoSEQ multiplex PCR; in TCRdb, only in-frame clones are kept and a portion is missing. V and J calls and clone size are as listed in that table; D and trimming were resolved from the DNA. This table holds about 240,000 clones, more than 75% found once. The clonotype originates from a woman aged 40 to 50 who had recovered from COVID-19. Sequenced: peripheral blood.

This CDR3 reads CASSYVGGLAGGVGFF. CDR3 nucleotide sequence: TGTGCCAGCAGCTATGTGGGGGGACTAGCGGGAGGAGTGGGGTTCTTC. This sequence joins TRBV28 and TRBJ2-1; 15 bases are a match to TRBD2. The CDR3 is made up of 16 amino acids. J lost 15 bases, V lost 6 bases, and 15 bases had no gene match. Germline assignment: CDR1 MDHEN and CDR2 SYDVKM.